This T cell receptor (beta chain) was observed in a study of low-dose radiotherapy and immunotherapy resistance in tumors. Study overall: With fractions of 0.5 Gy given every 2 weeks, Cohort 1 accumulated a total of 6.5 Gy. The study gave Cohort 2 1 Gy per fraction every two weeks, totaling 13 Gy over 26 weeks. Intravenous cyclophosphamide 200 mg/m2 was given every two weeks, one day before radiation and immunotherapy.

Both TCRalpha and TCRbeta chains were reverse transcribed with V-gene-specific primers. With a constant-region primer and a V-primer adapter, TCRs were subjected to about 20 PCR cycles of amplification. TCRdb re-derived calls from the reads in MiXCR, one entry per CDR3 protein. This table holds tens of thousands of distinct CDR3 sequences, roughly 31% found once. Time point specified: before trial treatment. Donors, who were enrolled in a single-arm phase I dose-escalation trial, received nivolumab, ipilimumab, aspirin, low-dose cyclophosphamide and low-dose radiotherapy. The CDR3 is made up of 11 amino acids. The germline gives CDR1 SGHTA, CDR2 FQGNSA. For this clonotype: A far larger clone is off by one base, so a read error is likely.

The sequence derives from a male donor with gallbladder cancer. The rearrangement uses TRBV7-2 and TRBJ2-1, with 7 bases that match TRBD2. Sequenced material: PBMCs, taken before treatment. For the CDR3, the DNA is TGTGCCAACAGCACCGGGACTAAGCAGTTCTTC. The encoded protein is CANSTGTKQFF.